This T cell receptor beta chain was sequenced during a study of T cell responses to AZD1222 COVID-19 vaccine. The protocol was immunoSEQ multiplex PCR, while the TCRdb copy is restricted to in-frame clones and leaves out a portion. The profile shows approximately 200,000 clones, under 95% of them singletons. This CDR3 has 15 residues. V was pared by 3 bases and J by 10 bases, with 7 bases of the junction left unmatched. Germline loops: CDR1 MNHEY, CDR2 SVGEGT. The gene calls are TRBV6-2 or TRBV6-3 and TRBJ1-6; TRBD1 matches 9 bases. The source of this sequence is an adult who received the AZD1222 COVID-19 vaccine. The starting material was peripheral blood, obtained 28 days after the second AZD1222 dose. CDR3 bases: TGTGCCAGCAGTTATAAGGACAGGGGTGGATCACCCCTCCACTTT. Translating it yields CASSYKDRGGSPLHF.